The 28 T cell receptor beta chains presented below share a single source sample, sequenced in a study of PD-L1 blockade in urothelial cancer (dated by TCRdb to about 2017). Interpreted using the paper, the time point label stands for: pretreatment peripheral blood. The library was obtained by the immunoSEQ multiplex PCR assay. TCRdb took over this immuneACCESS table, retaining in-frame rearrangements with V and J assigned. Such tables are incomplete; in checked studies, under half of the missing clones stem from an unresolved V gene, and the remainder is unexplained. In this sample the table shows about 51,000 clones, about 86% of which occur a single time. Around 20% of the sample rests with the top ten. Material: PBMCs, obtained around atezolizumab (anti-PD-L1) treatment. These receptors were obtained from a man in his fifties or sixties with urothelial cancer.

V gene TRBV10-2 combines with J gene TRBJ2-7; 9 nucleotides agree with TRBD2. Germline trimming cut 6 bases from V and 2 bases from J; bases unmatched to any gene: 8. CDR1 and CDR2 from the germline V gene are WSHSY and SAAADI. The CDR3 loop spans 15 amino acids. Here the CDR3 DNA reads TGCGCCAGCAGACTAGCGGGTGCTATAACCTACGAGCAGTACTTC. This encodes CASRLAGAITYEQYF.

The V gene is TRBV9, the J gene TRBJ2-4; a weak D match, TRBD1 (7 bases). The CDR3 has 18 amino acids. Germline CDR1 SGDLS, CDR2 YYNGEE. V dropped 1 base and J dropped 8 bases, with 25 bases sitting between them. Here the CDR3 reads CASSVSLGSGGGKDIQYF. CDR3 sequence (DNA): TGTGCCAGCAGCGTATCTCTTGGTAGCGGAGGGGGCAAGGACATTCAGTACTTC.

V and J are TRBV6-5 and TRBJ1-5; TRBD1 matches at 8 bases. Trimming removed 6 bases from V and 7 bases from J; junction bases left unmatched: 11. The germline V gene encodes CDR1 MNHEY and CDR2 SVGAGI. CDR3 size: 15 residues. The CDR3 is CASSKNGQGLQPQHF. DNA of the CDR3: TGTGCCAGCAGCAAAAATGGACAGGGTCTACAGCCCCAGCATTTT.

This clone appeared once. The V call is TRBV5-1, the J call TRBJ2-7; 9 positions agree with TRBD1. The V and J ends lost 3 bases and 5 bases, in that order; junction bases with no gene match: 9. This CDR3 is built from 15 residues. CDR1 is SGHRS, CDR2 YFSETQ, per germline. The CDR3 DNA reads TGCGCCAGCAGCTCGGGACAGGGTTATAGTAACGAGCAGTACTTC. This gives the protein CASSSGQGYSNEQYF.

This chain uses TRBV5-1 with TRBJ2-7, with a possible D match to TRBD2 (6 bases). Trimming took 4 bases from V and 0 from J, leaving 11 bases between them. This CDR3 is 14 amino acids long. Germline V gives CDR1 SGHRS, CDR2 YFSETQ. In DNA form, the CDR3 reads TGCGCCAGCAGCCTTAGCGGAAGCTCCTACGAGCAGTACTTC. It codes for CASSLSGSSYEQYF.

This clone was seen just once. The chain combines TRBV6-6 with TRBJ2-1; 10 bases align to TRBD2. CDR1 MNHNY and CDR2 SVGAGI come from the germline V gene (reference sequence). The CDR3 totals 15 residues. The V segment lost 5 bases and the J segment 8 bases; nucleotides outside the gene matches: 9. The CDR3 DNA follows: TGTGCCAGCAGTCCCGGGGTAGCGGGGGGCGATGAGCAGTTCTTC. Encoded protein: CASSPGVAGGDEQFF.

The J gene is TRBJ1-2, the V gene TRBV7-2; D gene ambiguous. The ends were cut back, 7 bases at V and 4 bases at J, with 16 bases in the middle. The germline gives CDR1 SGHTA, CDR2 FQGNSA. The CDR3 runs 14 residues. The CDR3 spells CASTQRGGPYGYTF. The CDR3 bases are TGTGCCAGCACCCAGCGGGGAGGGCCCTATGGCTACACCTTC.

The J gene is TRBJ2-5, the V gene TRBV6-5; the D is unclear. The length of the CDR3 is 13 residues. Germline loops: CDR1 MNHEY, CDR2 SVGAGI. The V and J ends lost 0 bases and 2 bases respectively, with 4 bases between them. CDR3 residues: CASSYSRQETQYF. CDR3 nucleotide sequence: TGTGCCAGCAGTTACTCGAGACAAGAGACCCAGTACTTC.

The chain is built from TRBV6-5 and TRBJ1-2; TRBD1 aligns across 12 bases. Germline loops: CDR1 MNHEY, CDR2 SVGAGI. The length of the CDR3 is 14 residues. V was pared by 5 bases and J by 8 bases, with 6 bases of the junction left unmatched. For the CDR3, the DNA is TGTGCCAGCAGTCCGGGACAGGGGGCGCGCGGCTACACCTTC. It is translated as CASSPGQGARGYTF.

CDR3 sequence reads: CASSNGQGRYTDTQYF. The CDR3, as DNA: TGCGCCAGCAGCAATGGACAGGGGAGATACACAGATACGCAGTATTTT. The V call is TRBV5-1, the J call TRBJ2-3; 9 bases fit TRBD1. Germline CDR1 is SGHRS and CDR2 is YFSETQ. The CDR3 runs 16 residues. V lost 4 bases to trimming and J lost 2 bases; unmatched junction nucleotides: 8.

The chain is built from TRBV18 and TRBJ1-6; 9 positions agree with TRBD1. CDR3 length equals 16 residues. Germline-derived CDR1 and CDR2 are KGHSH and LQKENI. After removal of 7 bases from V and 0 bases from J, the junction contained 4 bases not matched to a gene. CDR3 DNA: TGTGCCAGCTACGGGACAGGGCACTCCTATAATTCACCCCTCCACTTT. Translated: CASYGTGHSYNSPLHF.

CDR3: CASSQDVVRGTEAFF. Here the CDR3 DNA reads TGCGCCAGCAGCCAAGATGTAGTTCGGGGCACTGAAGCTTTCTTT. V and J are TRBV4-1 and TRBJ1-1; unclear D gene. Germline CDR1 and CDR2: MGHRA and YSYEKL. V shed 0 bases and J shed 4 bases, with 12 bases lying between them. This CDR3 comprises 15 residues.

The V gene is TRBV18, the J gene TRBJ1-5; D is unclear. The germline gives CDR1 KGHSH, CDR2 LQKENI. The CDR3 consists of 16 residues. Trimming shortened V by 3 bases and J by 3 bases, and 15 bases separated the two germline ends. The CDR3 DNA is TGTGCCAGCTCACCTTTTTCGGCGGGAAACAATCAGCCCCAGCATTTT. It yields the protein CASSPFSAGNNQPQHF. Looking up the rest from reference TRBV18 and TRBJ1-5 gives the full variable domain: NAGVMQNPRHLVRRRGQEARLRCSPMKGHSHVYWYRQLPEEGLKFMVYLQKENIIDESGMPKERFSAEFPKEGPSILRIQQVVRGDSAAYFCASSPFSAGNNQPQHFGDGTRLSIL.

CDR3 nucleotide sequence: TGTGCCAGCAAGACAGGGGGACATGGCTACACCTTC. This translates into CASKTGGHGYTF. The chain couples TRBV28 to TRBJ1-2, with 9 bases aligning to TRBD1. The CDR3 covers 12 residues. With V trimmed by 7 bases and J by 6 bases, 3 bases remained unmatched. Germline V lookup: CDR1 MDHEN, CDR2 SYDVKM.

This sequence joins TRBV27 and TRBJ1-1, with 10 nucleotides matching TRBD1. Germline CDR1 MNHEY, CDR2 SMNVEV (reference sequence). CDR3 length: 15 residues. J was trimmed by 0 bases and V by 8 bases; bases with no gene match: 6. CDR3 DNA: TGTGCCAGCCATAGACAGGGGGCTGTGAACACTGAAGCTTTCTTT. It translates to CASHRQGAVNTEAFF.

The count of this clone is one. The chain joins TRBV5-4 to TRBJ2-7, with TRBD1 matching 10 bases. Germline-derived CDR1 and CDR2 are SGHNT and YYREEE (reference sequence). The CDR3 loop spans 14 amino acids. J lost 4 bases, V lost 3 bases, and 4 bases had no gene match. The DNA of the CDR3 is TGTGCCAGCAGCTCCCGGGACAGGGGATACGAGCAGTACTTC. It translates to CASSSRDRGYEQYF.

The chain recombines TRBV11-3 with TRBJ1-4; no firm D call. Germline CDR1 SGHNT, CDR2 YENEEA. V shed 3 bases and J shed 8 bases, with 7 bases lying between them. The CDR3 has 12 residues. The CDR3 nucleotides are TGTGCCAGCAGCTTTCGGGGAGAAAAACTGTTTTTT. This encodes CASSFRGEKLFF.

J is TRBJ1-1 and V is TRBV4-2; possibly TRBD1 for D (5 bases). The germline CDR1 and CDR2 sequences are LGHNA and YNFKEQ. The V and J ends lost 5 bases and 9 bases respectively, with 19 bases between them. This CDR3 spans 14 amino acids. The CDR3 is CASSETRGRTKAFF. The CDR3, as DNA: TGTGCCAGCAGCGAAACAAGGGGCAGGACAAAAGCTTTCTTT.

The chain has TRBV27 and TRBJ1-2; D is possibly TRBD1 (6 bases). V was trimmed by 9 bases and J by 4 bases, leaving 18 bases between them. CDR1 and CDR2 (germline): MNHEY, SMNVEV (reference sequence). This CDR3 has 14 residues. Here the CDR3 reads CASRALGGAYGYTF. The DNA of the CDR3 is TGTGCCAGTCGGGCCCTGGGGGGGGCCTATGGCTACACCTTC.

The chain is built from TRBV6-1 and TRBJ2-1, with 10 bases that match TRBD2. Looked up from germline, CDR1 is MNHNS and CDR2 is SASEGT. With 3 bases clipped from V and 4 bases from J, the junction kept 6 bases outside the gene matches. The CDR3 covers 16 residues. CDR3 loop: CASSDIAGGLYNEQFF. CDR3 nucleotide sequence: TGTGCCAGCAGTGATATAGCGGGGGGACTTTACAATGAGCAGTTCTTC.

This clone was seen more than once but under ten times. This rearrangement joins TRBV5-4 to TRBJ2-7; 9 nucleotides align to TRBD1. Germline CDR1 reads SGHNT; CDR2 reads YYREEE (reference sequence). This CDR3 has 15 residues. V lost 0 bases to trimming and J lost 3 bases; unmatched junction nucleotides: 4. DNA for the CDR3: TGTGCCAGCAGCTTGGGGAGGACAGGGGTCTACGAGCAGTACTTC. It yields the protein CASSLGRTGVYEQYF.

The chain employs TRBV7-2 and TRBJ2-3, with D possibly TRBD2 on 6 matching bases. Germline CDR1 and CDR2: SGHTA and FQGNSA. The CDR3 runs to 15 residues. V lost 7 bases and J 4 bases, leaving 18 bases between the germline ends. This chain's CDR3 is CASNKVPTSPDTQYF. CDR3 DNA sequence: TGTGCCAGCAACAAAGTCCCTACTAGCCCAGATACGCAGTATTTT.

This chain's CDR3 is CASSKGTAQEPQHF. In DNA form, the CDR3 reads TGTGCCAGCAGCAAAGGGACAGCTCAGGAGCCCCAGCATTTT. The V gene is TRBV7-6, the J gene TRBJ1-5, with 7 positions matching TRBD1. V lost 5 bases, J lost 8 bases, and 9 bases stayed unmatched. CDR1 is SGHVS, CDR2 FNYEAQ, per germline. The CDR3 totals 14 residues.

The rearrangement links TRBV7-8 to TRBJ2-5; tentatively, D is TRBD2 (5 bases). Germline CDR1 is SGHVS and CDR2 is FQNEAQ. V lost 5 bases to trimming and J lost 5 bases, with 18 bases between them. The CDR3 runs 15 residues. The CDR3 loop is CASSIVGLAGETQYF. The DNA for the CDR3 is TGTGCCAGCAGCATCGTCGGACTGGCAGGCGAGACCCAGTACTTC.

This clone was seen just once. The V call is TRBV18, the J call TRBJ2-7; D is possibly TRBD1 (5 bases). The V gene lost 2 bases and the J gene lost 4 bases, with 12 bases spanning the gap. The length of the CDR3 is 14 residues. Germline assignment: CDR1 KGHSH and CDR2 LQKENI. DNA of the CDR3: TGTGCCAGCTCACCAACGGCAGGGTCGTACGAGCAGTACTTC. Its translation: CASSPTAGSYEQYF.

The rearrangement uses TRBV28 and TRBJ1-3; D is ambiguous. This CDR3 is 15 amino acids long. Germline V gene lookup returns CDR1 MDHEN and CDR2 SYDVKM. The germline V and J ends were trimmed by 8 bases and 0 bases, with 14 bases remaining between them. The CDR3 reads CASDPGLGSGNTIYF. CDR3 nucleotides: TGTGCCAGCGACCCAGGCCTCGGCTCTGGAAACACCATATATTTT.

The V and J genes are TRBV5-1 and TRBJ2-3; 12 nucleotides agree with TRBD2. Germline loops: CDR1 SGHRS, CDR2 YFSETQ. CDR3 size: 16 residues. V trimming: 2 bases; J trimming: 2 bases; junction bases outside the gene matches: 3. DNA of the CDR3: TGCGCCAGCAGCTTCGGACTAGCGGGGACCACAGATACGCAGTATTTT. It is translated as CASSFGLAGTTDTQYF.

The rearrangement joins TRBV27 to TRBJ1-6, with TRBD1 as a possible D gene (6 bases). In germline, CDR1 is MNHEY, CDR2 SMNVEV (reference sequence). The V and J ends lost 8 bases and 9 bases respectively, with 14 bases between them. CDR3 length: 13 amino acids. CDR3 region: CASSQVRGSPLHF. Here the CDR3 DNA reads TGTGCCAGCTCCCAGGTCAGGGGTTCACCCCTCCACTTT.